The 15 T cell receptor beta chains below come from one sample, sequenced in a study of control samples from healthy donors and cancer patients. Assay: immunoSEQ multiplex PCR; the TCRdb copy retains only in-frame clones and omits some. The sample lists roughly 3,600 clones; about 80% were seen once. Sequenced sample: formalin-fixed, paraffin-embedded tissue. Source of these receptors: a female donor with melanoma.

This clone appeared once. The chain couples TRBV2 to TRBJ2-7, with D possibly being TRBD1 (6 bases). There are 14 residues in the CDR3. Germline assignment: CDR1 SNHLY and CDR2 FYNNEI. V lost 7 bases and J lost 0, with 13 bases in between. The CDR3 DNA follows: TGTGCCAGCAACGTACAGGGCCTCTCCTACGAGCAGTACTTC. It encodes CASNVQGLSYEQYF.

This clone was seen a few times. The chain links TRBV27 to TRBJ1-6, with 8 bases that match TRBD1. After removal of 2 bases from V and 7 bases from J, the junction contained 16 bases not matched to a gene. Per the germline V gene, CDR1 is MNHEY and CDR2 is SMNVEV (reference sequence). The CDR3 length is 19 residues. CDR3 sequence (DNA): TGTGCCAGCAGTTTACGGACAGGGATAAACTTCAGGGGAAATTCACCCCTCCACTTT. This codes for CASSLRTGINFRGNSPLHF.

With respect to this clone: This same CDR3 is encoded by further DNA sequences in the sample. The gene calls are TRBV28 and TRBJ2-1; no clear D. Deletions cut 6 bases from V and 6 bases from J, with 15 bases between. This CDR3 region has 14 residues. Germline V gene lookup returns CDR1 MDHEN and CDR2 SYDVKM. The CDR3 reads CASSLTRAGNEQFF. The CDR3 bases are TGTGCCAGCAGCTTAACCCGTGCAGGCAATGAGCAGTTCTTC.

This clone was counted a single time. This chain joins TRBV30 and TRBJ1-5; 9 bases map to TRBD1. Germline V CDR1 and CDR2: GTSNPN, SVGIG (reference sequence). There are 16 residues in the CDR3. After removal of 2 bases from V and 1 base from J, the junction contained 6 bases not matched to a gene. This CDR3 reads CAWSSGQGRSNQPQHF. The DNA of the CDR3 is TGTGCCTGGAGTTCGGGACAGGGACGGAGCAATCAGCCCCAGCATTTT.

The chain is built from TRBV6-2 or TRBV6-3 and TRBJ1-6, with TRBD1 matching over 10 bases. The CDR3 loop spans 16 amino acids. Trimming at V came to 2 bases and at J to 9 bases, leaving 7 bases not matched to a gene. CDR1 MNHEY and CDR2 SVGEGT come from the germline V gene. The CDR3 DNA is TGTGCCAGCAGTTACCGGGACAGGGGAATTGGTTCACCCCTCCACTTT. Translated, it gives CASSYRDRGIGSPLHF.

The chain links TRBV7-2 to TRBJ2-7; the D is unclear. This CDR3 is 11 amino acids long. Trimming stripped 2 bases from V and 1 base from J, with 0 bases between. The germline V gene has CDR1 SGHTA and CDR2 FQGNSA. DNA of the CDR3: TGTGCCAGCAGCTTATCCTACGAGCAGTACTTC. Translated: CASSLSYEQYF.

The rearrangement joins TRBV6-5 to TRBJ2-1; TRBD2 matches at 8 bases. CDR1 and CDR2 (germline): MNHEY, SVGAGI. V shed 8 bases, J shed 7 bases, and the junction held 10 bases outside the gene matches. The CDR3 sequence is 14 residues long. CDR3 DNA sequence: TGTGCCAGCCGGTCGGGACTAGAAGGAAATGAGCAGTTCTTC. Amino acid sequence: CASRSGLEGNEQFF.

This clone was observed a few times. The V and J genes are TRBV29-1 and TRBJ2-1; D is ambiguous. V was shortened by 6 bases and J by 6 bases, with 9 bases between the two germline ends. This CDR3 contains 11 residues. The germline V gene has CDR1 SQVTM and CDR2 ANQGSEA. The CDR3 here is CSVYDPNEQFF. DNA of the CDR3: TGCAGCGTCTACGACCCCAATGAGCAGTTCTTC.

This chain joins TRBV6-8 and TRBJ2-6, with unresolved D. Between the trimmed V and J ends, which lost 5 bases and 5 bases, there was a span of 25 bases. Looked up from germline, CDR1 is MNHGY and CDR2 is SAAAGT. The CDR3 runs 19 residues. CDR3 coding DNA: TGTGCCAGCAGTGAGATAGTACGCTCTAACAAAAGTCGGGCCAACGTCCTGACTTTC. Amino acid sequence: CASSEIVRSNKSRANVLTF.

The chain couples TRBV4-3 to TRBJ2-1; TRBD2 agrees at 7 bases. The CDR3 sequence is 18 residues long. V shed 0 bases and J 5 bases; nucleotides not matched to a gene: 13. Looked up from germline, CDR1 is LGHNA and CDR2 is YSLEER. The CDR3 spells CASSQEVPGTKLDNEQFF. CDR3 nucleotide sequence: TGCGCCAGCAGCCAAGAAGTCCCCGGGACTAAGCTTGACAATGAGCAGTTCTTC.

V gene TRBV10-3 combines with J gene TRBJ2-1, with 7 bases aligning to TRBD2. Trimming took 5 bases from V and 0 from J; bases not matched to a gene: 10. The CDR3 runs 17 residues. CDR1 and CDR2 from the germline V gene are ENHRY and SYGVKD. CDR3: CAISISSGGFSYNEQFF. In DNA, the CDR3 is TGTGCCATCAGTATCTCTAGCGGTGGTTTCTCCTACAATGAGCAGTTCTTC.

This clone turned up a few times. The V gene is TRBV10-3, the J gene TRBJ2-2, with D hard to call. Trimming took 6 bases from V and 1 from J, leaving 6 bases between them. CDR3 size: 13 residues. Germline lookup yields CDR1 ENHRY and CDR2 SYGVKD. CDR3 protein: CAIRNRNTGELFF. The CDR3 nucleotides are TGTGCCATCAGGAACAGGAACACCGGGGAGCTGTTTTTT.

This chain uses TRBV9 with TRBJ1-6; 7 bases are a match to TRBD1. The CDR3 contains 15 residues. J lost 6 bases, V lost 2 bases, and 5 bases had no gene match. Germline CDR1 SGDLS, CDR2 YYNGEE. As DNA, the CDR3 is TGTGCCAGCAGCGTGGGTGGACAGGCTAATTCACCCCTCCACTTT. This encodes CASSVGGQANSPLHF.

The chain's CDR3 is CASSGAPYNEQFF. The CDR3 nucleotides are TGTGCCAGCAGTGGGGCACCGTACAATGAGCAGTTCTTC. This chain connects TRBV28 to TRBJ2-1; D is possibly TRBD1 (5 bases). The V gene's germline CDR1 is MDHEN and CDR2 SYDVKM. The CDR3 is 13 residues long. Trimming removed 5 bases at V and 4 bases at J, with 9 bases between.

The CDR3, as DNA: TGTGCCAGCAGCCCACAGAGCTCCTATAATTCACCCCTCCACTTT. Its translation is CASSPQSSYNSPLHF. The V call is TRBV6-5, the J call TRBJ1-6; no clear D gene. The germline V and J ends were trimmed by 6 bases and 0 bases, with 9 bases remaining between them. Per the germline V gene, CDR1 is MNHEY and CDR2 is SVGAGI. The CDR3 has 15 amino acids.